This T cell receptor beta chain was identified in a study of cytomegalovirus exposure and HLA in healthy donors. In the study overall: In a previous analysis, 117 million unique TCR beta sequences were found from 150 million to 200 million T cells.

The V gene's germline CDR1 is GTSNPN and CDR2 SVGIG (reference sequence). Trimming took off 0 bases at V and 0 bases at J, with 5 bases between the two ends. The CDR3 covers 13 residues. Turning to this clone: Its antigen is as yet unknown.

Broader study findings: Accurate HLA-A and HLA-B prediction from TCR beta sequences was reported for most subjects. Later analysis identified a missense DCLRE1C variant that was linked to TCR beta V- and J-gene trimming.

Healthy individuals who donated bone marrow served as the donors. Researchers ran the PCR with 60 Vbeta and 13 Jbeta primers. TCRdb's copy holds only in-frame clones and misses some; the assay was immunoSEQ multiplex PCR. The sample includes more than 100,000 clones, approximately 80% of them seen just once. The clonotype originates from a man in his forties or fifties in good health and CMV-seronegative. The sequencing input was PBMCs. V usage is TRBV30 and J usage is TRBJ1-1, with unresolved D. The DNA of the CDR3 is TGTGCCTGGAGTGTAGCCCTGAACACTGAAGCTTTCTTT. Translated, it gives CAWSVALNTEAFF. The entire variable domain, with the rest obtained from reference TRBV30 and TRBJ1-1, is as follows: SQTIHQWPATLVQPVGSPLSLECTVEGTSNPNLYWYRQAAGRGLQLLFYSVGIGQISSEVPQNLSASRPQDRQFILSSKKLLLSDSGFYLCAWSVALNTEAFFGQGTRLTVV.